A single TCR beta chain is shown here with its context. Ten or more counts support this clonotype. This clone's antigen is unknown. No qualities accompany the bases; no much larger clone lies one base away. The data were obtained in a study of T cells after yellow fever vaccination (dated by TCRdb to the late 2010s). General notes on the study: The SMART-Seq v4 Ultra Low Input RNA kit was used to prepare libraries from fractions with low cell numbers. To follow T-cell clones before and after primary and booster YFV17D yellow fever vaccination, bulk TCR alpha and beta repertoires were sequenced over time. Blood was drawn at multiple timepoints before and after primary and secondary immunization, with bulk PBMC replicates and cell subsets isolated. Two healthy male donors made up the cohort, one aged 18 to 29 years and the other aged 30 to 40 years.

What the research found in general, with its limitations: A small fraction of clonotypes appeared in both the CD4 and CD8 compartments, likely as a result of convergent recombination. The secondary T-cell response was found to be weaker but faster than the primary response, with a peak reached on day 5 rather than on day 15. Most clones expanded after primary vaccination were re-detected after the booster (96% of CD4 and approximately 88% of CD8), suggesting broad memory maintenance. Because the study included only a couple of donors, the extent to which the findings can be generalized is limited. FACS-sorted repertoires could contain abundant contaminating clonotypes from the bulk population, so computational filtering was required.

Taken with the paper, the label for treatment or condition translates to: live attenuated yellow fever vaccine strain. At every blood-draw timepoint, two biological replicates of bulk PBMCs were collected. A standard Ficoll-Paque protocol was used to isolate PBMCs from peripheral blood. RNA was extracted with TriZol from bulk PBMCs, CD4 and CD8 fractions, and dextramer-positive and dextramer-negative fractions. The CDR3 numbers 13 residues from cysteine through phenylalanine. This entry keeps only the CDR3 DNA: 39 bases, framed from base 1. Cut back by 6 bases and 2 bases, the V and J ends lie 10 bases apart. Synthesis of TCR cDNA relied on 5'RACE template switching, a step that introduced a universal primer site along with unique molecular identifiers. cDNA synthesis was primed from both the TCR alpha and TCR beta constant segments. Libraries were amplified in two PCR steps, with sample barcodes and sequencing adapters added in the second step. Sequencing of libraries was done on Illumina HiSeq 2500 (2x100 bp) or NovaSeq (2x150 bp). In the source study's methods: MIGEC handled demultiplexing of reads and collapsing into UMI consensus sequences, while MiXCR performed V(D)J alignment. Vaccine-responding clonotypes were identified with edgeR using replicate PBMC samples, with FDR below 0.01 and a log2 fold change above 5 up to day 15 being required. Bulk clonotypes were assigned CD4 or CD8 identity according to which sequenced CD4 or CD8 repertoire held them at higher abundance. The raw public reads went through TCRdb reprocessing: fastp at Q25, MiXCR clone calling, in-frame beta chains kept. Every distinct CDR3 protein forms one entry, paired with its most common genes and DNA. The V and J calls come from TCRdb's annotation, not from the publication. Recorded for this sample are some 560,000 distinct CDR3 sequences; approximately 16% of them occurred a single time. Clones ranked in the top ten supply 15% to 20% of the sample.

This sequence was found in a young man who received the YFV17D yellow fever vaccine. Material: PBMCs, obtained 5 days after the first yellow fever vaccination. The chain is encoded by TRBV12-3 or TRBV12-4 joined to TRBJ1-1, with an unclear D gene assignment. The bases are TGTGCCAGCAGACTAAGGGTAAACACTGAAGCTTTCTTT. It codes for CASRLRVNTEAFF.